The rows below give T cell receptor beta chains drawn from one sample of a study of T cell repertoires in cytomegalovirus infection. TCRdb re-called the reads with MiXCR, one entry per CDR3 protein. The table has 310,000 or so distinct CDR3 sequences, roughly 16% seen once. The specimen was PBMCs. The receptors were sampled from a human donor in good health (CMV status not recorded). Some clones in this sample may be carry-over from other donors' samples. Each CDR3 is given with its conserved first and last residue.

length,V,J,CDR3
16,TRBV4-1,TRBJ2-1,CASSHPGLAGSNEQFF
17,TRBV6-6,TRBJ2-2,CASVRGAGGRNTGELFF
15,TRBV7-9,TRBJ1-3,CASSSGRISGNTIYF
13,TRBV7-6,TRBJ2-2,CGSLGGSTGELFF
14,TRBV19,TRBJ1-5,CASSIATGSQPQHF
15,TRBV25-1,TRBJ1-4,CASSDTGSPIEKLFF
15,TRBV7-2,TRBJ2-7,CASSSRAGGSYEQYF
16,TRBV15,TRBJ2-2,CATSSHILWVSGELFF
16,TRBV7-8,TRBJ2-2,CASSFHRGLWTGELFF
14,TRBV20-1,TRBJ1-6,CSARDQTGGTPLHF
13,TRBV3-1,TRBJ1-6,CASSHEYNSPLHF
17,TRBV7-2,TRBJ2-7,CASSLAGGAGSAYEQYF
13,TRBV20-1,TRBJ2-2,CSASRANTGELFF
16,TRBV5-6,TRBJ1-2,CASSLGAQGRHYGYTF
15,TRBV12-3/TRBV12-4,TRBJ1-5,CASSFSDRGNQPQHF
13,TRBV7-2,TRBJ1-6,CASSGGYNSPLHF
15,TRBV4-1,TRBJ1-1,CASSRTRAEVTEAFF
13,TRBV7-2,TRBJ1-2,CASSAITRYGYTF
13,TRBV27,TRBJ1-3,CASRGLSGNTIYF
16,TRBV7-2,TRBJ1-2,CASSFSGTGGVYGYTF
13,TRBV7-2,TRBJ2-3,CASSRFSTDTQYF
14,TRBV6-2/TRBV6-3,TRBJ2-2,CASSYNQGAGELFF
14,TRBV2,TRBJ2-4,CASTSWYVKNIQYF
15,TRBV11-2,TRBJ2-2,CASRRHLEYPGELFF
12,TRBV6-1,TRBJ2-1,CASSKIYNEQFF
16,TRBV7-2,TRBJ2-5,CASSAGLAGKRETQYF
15,TRBV19,TRBJ2-5,CASSIQTSGQETQYF
13,TRBV12-3/TRBV12-4,TRBJ2-2,CASTPQNTGELFF
15,TRBV9,TRBJ1-4,CASSEGGGAGEKLFF
19,TRBV5-6,TRBJ2-6,CASSFTTGTGVSGANVLTF
15,TRBV20-1,TRBJ1-5,CSARAGDRNNQPQHF
12,TRBV5-5,TRBJ2-1,CASSLLQNEQFF
15,TRBV5-4,TRBJ1-3,CASSRNNVEGNTIYF
14,TRBV2,TRBJ2-5,CASRRSGLQETQYF
15,TRBV28,TRBJ1-5,CASSPGVIGNQPQHF
15,TRBV5-1,TRBJ2-5,CASSPQGANRETQYF
13,TRBV20-1,TRBJ2-1,CSARGSYANEQFF
16,TRBV7-2,TRBJ1-2,CASSLVGTGNNYGYTF
16,TRBV7-2,TRBJ1-5,CASSKLGVRDGQPQHF
15,TRBV5-8,TRBJ2-3,CASSHAQGASDTQYF
15,TRBV6-5,TRBJ1-4,CASKPQAATNEKLFF
13,TRBV20-1,TRBJ1-1,CSARDTVNTEAFF
13,TRBV5-5,TRBJ1-4,CASSATVEEKLFF
14,TRBV5-6,TRBJ2-5,CASSLAGTEETQYF
15,TRBV27,TRBJ2-5,CASSDVRSVQETQYF